This T cell receptor beta chain was documented in a study of STAT3 mutations in large granular lymphocyte leukemia. Findings and caveats of the study: Every T-cell large granular lymphocyte leukemia patient had at least one immunodominant TCR beta clonotype.

Notes on this clone: The antigen is not known.

Approximately 40,000 productive templates were obtained per sample on average. The repertoire was sequenced with immunoSEQ multiplex PCR; TCRdb's copy has only in-frame clones and lacks some. In the table there are 10,000 to 15,000 clones, more than 90% of which are singletons. The CDR3 covers 14 residues. Trimming removed 3 bases from V and 5 bases from J, with 11 bases in between. In germline, CDR1 is KGHSH, CDR2 LQKENI. The sequence was obtained from a man between 40 and 49 years old with T-cell large granular lymphocyte leukemia. Some clones in this sample may be carry-over from other donors' samples. The sequenced sample was peripheral blood mononuclear cells. This chain links TRBV18 with TRBJ1-5; D unclear. This chain's CDR3 is CASSPDGSDQPQHF. The CDR3 region has the DNA TGTGCCAGCTCACCGGATGGGTCCGATCAGCCCCAGCATTTT.